Sequencing of this TCR beta chain was carried out in a study of T-cell memory formation after mild COVID-19. Overall study: Largely donor-specific TCR clusters were found.

TCR alpha and TCR beta cDNA libraries with sample barcodes and UMIs came from 5'RACE using constant-segment primers. TCRdb re-analysed the 5' RACE reads in MiXCR, keeping a single row per CDR3 protein. Counted here are over 150,000 distinct CDR3 sequences, about 22% occurring once; the ten biggest clones make up approximately 22%. Germline CDR1 and CDR2: SGDLS and YYNGEE. Trimming removed 4 bases at V and 1 base at J, with 14 bases between. The CDR3 length is 15 residues. Sequencing used PBMCs or a T cell subset sorted from them (not recorded which). This sequence joins TRBV9 and TRBJ1-1; D perhaps matches TRBD1 (5 bases). This clonotype originated in an adult woman who had mild COVID-19 (a few samples of this study predate the infection). Cell type and time point are not known. The CDR3 coding sequence is TGTGCCAGCAGCCTAGCCGGCGGGACGAACACTGAAGCTTTCTTT. It translates to CASSLAGGTNTEAFF.